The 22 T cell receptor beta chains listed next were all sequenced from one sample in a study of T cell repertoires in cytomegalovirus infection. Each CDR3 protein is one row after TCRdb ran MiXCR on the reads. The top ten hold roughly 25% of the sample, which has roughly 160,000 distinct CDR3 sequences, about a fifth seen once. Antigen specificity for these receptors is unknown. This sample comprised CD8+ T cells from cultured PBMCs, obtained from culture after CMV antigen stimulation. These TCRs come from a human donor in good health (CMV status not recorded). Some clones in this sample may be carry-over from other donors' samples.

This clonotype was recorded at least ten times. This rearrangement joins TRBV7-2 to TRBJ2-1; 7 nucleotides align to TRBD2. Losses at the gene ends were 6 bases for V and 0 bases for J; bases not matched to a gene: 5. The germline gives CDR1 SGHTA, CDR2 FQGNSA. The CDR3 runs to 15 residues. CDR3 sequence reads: CASSYPSGSYNEQFF. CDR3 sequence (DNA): TGTGCCAGCAGTTATCCTAGCGGCTCCTACAATGAGCAGTTCTTC.

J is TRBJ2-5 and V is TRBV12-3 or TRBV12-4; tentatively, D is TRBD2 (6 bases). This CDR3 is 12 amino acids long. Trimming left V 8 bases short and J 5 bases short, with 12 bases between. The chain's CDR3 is CASGGGWETQYF. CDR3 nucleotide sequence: TGTGCCAGCGGAGGAGGGTGGGAGACCCAGTACTTC.

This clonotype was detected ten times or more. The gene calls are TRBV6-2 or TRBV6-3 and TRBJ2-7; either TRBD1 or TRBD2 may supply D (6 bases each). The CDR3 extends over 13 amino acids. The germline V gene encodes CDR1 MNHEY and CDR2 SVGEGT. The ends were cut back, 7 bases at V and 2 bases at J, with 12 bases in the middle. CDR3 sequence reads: CASTYGGAYEQYF. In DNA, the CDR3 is TGTGCCAGCACCTACGGGGGCGCCTACGAGCAGTACTTC.

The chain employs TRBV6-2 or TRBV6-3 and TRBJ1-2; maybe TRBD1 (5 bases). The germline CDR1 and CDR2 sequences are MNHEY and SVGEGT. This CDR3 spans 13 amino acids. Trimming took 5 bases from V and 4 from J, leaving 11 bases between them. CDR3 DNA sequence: TGTGCCAGCAGTGCCGACAGCCCCTATGGCTACACCTTC. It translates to CASSADSPYGYTF.

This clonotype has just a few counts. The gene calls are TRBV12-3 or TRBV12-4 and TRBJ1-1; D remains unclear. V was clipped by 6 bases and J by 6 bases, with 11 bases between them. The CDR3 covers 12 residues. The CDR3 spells CASSQPTAEAFF. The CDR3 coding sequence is TGTGCCAGCAGCCAGCCAACAGCTGAAGCTTTCTTT.

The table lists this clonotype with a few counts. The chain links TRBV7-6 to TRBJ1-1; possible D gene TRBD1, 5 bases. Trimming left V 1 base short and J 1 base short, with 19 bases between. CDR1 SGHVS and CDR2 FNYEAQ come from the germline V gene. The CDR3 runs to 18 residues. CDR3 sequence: CASSLEGLGRGANTEAFF. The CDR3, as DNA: TGTGCCAGCAGCTTAGAGGGCCTTGGGAGGGGTGCGAACACTGAAGCTTTCTTT.

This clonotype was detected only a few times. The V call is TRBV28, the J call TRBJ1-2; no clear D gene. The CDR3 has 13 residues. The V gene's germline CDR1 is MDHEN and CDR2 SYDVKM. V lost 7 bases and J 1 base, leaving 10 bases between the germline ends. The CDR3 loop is CASTPLHNYGYTF. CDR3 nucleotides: TGTGCCAGCACACCGCTCCATAACTATGGCTACACCTTC.

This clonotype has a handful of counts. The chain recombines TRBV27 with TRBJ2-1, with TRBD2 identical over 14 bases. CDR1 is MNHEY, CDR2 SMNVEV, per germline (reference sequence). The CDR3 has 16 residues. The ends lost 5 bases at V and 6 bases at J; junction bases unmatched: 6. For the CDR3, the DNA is TGTGCCAGCAGTGACCAGGGACTAGCGGGGGCCAATGAGCAGTTCTTC. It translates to CASSDQGLAGANEQFF.

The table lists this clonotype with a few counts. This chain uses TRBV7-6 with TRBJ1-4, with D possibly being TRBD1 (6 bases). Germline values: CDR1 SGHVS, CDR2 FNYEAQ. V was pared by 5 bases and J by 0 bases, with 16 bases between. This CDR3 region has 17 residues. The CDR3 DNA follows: TGTGCCAGCAGCCCTCCTGGGGGGCTGGCAACTAATGAAAAACTGTTTTTT. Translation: CASSPPGGLATNEKLFF.

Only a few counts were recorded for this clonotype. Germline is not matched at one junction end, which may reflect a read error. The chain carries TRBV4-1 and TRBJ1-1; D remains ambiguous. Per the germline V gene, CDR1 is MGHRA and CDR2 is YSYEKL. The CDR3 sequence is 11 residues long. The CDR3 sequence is CASSQTMEVFF. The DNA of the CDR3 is TGCGCCAGCAGCCAAACTATGGAAGTTTTCTTT.

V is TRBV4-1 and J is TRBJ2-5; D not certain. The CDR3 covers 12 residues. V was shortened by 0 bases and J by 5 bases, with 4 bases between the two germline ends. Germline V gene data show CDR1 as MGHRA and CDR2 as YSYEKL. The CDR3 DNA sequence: TGCGCCAGCAGCCAAGAGGCGGAGACCCAGTACTTC. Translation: CASSQEAETQYF.

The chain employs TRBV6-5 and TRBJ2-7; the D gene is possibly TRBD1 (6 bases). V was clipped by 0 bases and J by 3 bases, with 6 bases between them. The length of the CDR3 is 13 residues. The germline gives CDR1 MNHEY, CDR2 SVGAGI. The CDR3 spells CASSYSTGYEQYF. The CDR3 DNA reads TGTGCCAGCAGTTACTCGACAGGCTACGAGCAGTACTTC.

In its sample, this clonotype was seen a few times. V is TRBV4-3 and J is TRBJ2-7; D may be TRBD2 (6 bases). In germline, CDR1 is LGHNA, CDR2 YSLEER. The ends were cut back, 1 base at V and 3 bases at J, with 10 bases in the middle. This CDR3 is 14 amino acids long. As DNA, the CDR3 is TGCGCCAGCAGCCAAGGTATCGGGAGCTACGAGCAGTACTTC. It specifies CASSQGIGSYEQYF.

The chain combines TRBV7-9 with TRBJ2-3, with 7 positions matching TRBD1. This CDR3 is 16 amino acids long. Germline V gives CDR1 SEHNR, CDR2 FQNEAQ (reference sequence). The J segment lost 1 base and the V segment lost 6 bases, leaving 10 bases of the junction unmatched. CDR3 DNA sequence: TGTGCCAGCAGGTTACCCCGAACAGGGGGCACAGATACGCAGTATTTT. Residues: CASRLPRTGGTDTQYF. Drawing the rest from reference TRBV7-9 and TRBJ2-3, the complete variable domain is DTGVSQNPRHKITKRGQNVTFRCDPISEHNRLYWYRQTLGQGPEFLTYFQNEAQLEKSRLLSDRFSAERPKGSFSTLEIQRTEQGDSAMYLCASRLPRTGGTDTQYFGPGTRLTVL.

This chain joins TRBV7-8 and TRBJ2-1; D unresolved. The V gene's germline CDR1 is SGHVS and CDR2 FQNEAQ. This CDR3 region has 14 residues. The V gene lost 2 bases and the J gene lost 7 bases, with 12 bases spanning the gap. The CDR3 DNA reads TGTGCCAGCAGCTTATATACCGGCATGAATGAGCAGTTCTTC. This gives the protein CASSLYTGMNEQFF.

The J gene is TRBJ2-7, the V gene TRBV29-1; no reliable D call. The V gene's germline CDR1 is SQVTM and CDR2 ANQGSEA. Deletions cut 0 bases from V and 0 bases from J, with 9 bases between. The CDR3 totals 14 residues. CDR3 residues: CSVEEFGSSYEQYF. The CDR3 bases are TGCAGCGTTGAAGAATTCGGCTCCTCCTACGAGCAGTACTTC.

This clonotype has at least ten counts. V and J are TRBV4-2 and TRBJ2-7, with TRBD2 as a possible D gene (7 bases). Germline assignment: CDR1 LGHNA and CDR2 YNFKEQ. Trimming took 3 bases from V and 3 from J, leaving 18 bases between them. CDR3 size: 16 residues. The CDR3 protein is CASSQTSTGGGYEQYF. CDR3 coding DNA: TGTGCCAGCAGCCAGACATCGACGGGGGGCGGCTACGAGCAGTACTTC.

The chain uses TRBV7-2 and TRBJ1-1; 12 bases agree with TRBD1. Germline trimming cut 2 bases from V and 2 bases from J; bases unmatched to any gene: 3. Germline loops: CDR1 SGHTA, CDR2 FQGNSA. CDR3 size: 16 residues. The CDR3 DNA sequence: TGTGCCAGCAGCTTACGGGACAGGGGGCTTAACACTGAAGCTTTCTTT. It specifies CASSLRDRGLNTEAFF.

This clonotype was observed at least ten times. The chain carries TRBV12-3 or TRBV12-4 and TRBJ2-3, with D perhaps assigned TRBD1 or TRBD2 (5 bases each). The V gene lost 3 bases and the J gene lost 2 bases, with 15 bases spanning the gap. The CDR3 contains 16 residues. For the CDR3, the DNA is TGTGCCAGCAGTTTCGGGGACCGGGTTACCACAGATACGCAGTATTTT. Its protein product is CASSFGDRVTTDTQYF.

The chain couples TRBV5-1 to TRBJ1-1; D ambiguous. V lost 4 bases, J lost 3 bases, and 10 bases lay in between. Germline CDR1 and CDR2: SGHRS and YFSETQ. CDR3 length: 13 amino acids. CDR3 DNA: TGCGCCAGCAGCCTCGACACCTACACTGAAGCTTTCTTT. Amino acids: CASSLDTYTEAFF.

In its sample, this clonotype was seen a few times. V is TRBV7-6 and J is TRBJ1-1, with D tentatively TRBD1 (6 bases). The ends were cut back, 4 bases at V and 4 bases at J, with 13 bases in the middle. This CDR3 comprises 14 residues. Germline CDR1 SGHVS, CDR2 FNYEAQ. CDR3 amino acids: CASSSLRGATEAFF. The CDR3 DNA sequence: TGTGCCAGCAGCTCGTTGCGGGGGGCCACTGAAGCTTTCTTT.

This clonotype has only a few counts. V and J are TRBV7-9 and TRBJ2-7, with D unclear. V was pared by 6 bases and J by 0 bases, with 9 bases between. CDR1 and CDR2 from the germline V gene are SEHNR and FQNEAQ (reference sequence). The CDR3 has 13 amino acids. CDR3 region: CASSWGNSYEQYF. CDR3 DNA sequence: TGTGCCAGCAGTTGGGGTAACTCCTACGAGCAGTACTTC.